This TCR beta chain was recorded in a study of OX40 agonist ivuxolimab in advanced cancers. The wider study: Among those enrolled, mean age was about 58 years (range about 23 to 80) and 75% to 85% were male.

Study conclusions and caveats: Expanded clones were, on average, more numerous in CD8+ T cells than in CD4+.

Remarks on this clone: Its target is unknown.

Assay used: immunoSEQ multiplex PCR; TCRdb lists only in-frame clones, some missing. The data hold 100,000 or so clones, with about 88% observed a single time. Germline trimming cut 5 bases from V and 3 bases from J; bases unmatched to any gene: 3. The CDR3 length is 14 residues. The germline V gene encodes CDR1 SEHNR and CDR2 FQNEAQ (reference sequence). The sample consisted of CD4+ or CD8+ T cells sorted from blood, taken in a trial of the OX40 agonist ivuxolimab. The J gene is TRBJ1-4, the V gene TRBV7-9, with TRBD1 matching over 7 bases. The sequence was collected from an adult with an advanced solid tumor such as melanoma, head and neck, liver or kidney cancer. The CDR3 DNA reads as TGTGCCAGCAGCGCGGACAGGCCTAATGAAAAACTGTTTTTT. It is translated as CASSADRPNEKLFF.